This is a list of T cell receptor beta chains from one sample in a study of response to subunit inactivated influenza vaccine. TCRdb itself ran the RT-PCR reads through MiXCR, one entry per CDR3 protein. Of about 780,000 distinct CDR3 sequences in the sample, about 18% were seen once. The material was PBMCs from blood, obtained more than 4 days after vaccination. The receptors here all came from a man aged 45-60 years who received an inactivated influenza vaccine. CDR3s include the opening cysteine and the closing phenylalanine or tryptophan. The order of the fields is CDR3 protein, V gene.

CDR3: CASSFPSGGTDTQYF
V: TRBV28

CDR3: CSAREGQGSGYTF
V: TRBV20-1

CDR3: CATSPDRVADTQYF
V: TRBV24-1

CDR3: CASSQRHEQYF
V: TRBV4-3

CDR3: CASSQDNIGSRYEQYF
V: TRBV4-1

CDR3: CAWSVRFPTEAFF
V: TRBV30

CDR3: CASSFTYGQGPYNEQFF
V: TRBV28

CDR3: CASGASVDTQYF
V: TRBV28

CDR3: CASSQVVSGANVLTF
V: TRBV4-2

CDR3: CSAPTGTGGNTGELFF
V: TRBV20-1

CDR3: CASSLTGRAKNIQYF
V: TRBV5-1

CDR3: CSAREEREWVTDTQYF
V: TRBV20-1

CDR3: CASSSKGGTGVDYEQYF
V: TRBV4-1

CDR3: CASSNPYNGGYTF
V: TRBV9

CDR3: CSVGTGGRSYGYTF
V: TRBV29-1

CDR3: CAISESGELYNEQFF
V: TRBV10-3

CDR3: CASSSIAGGPIVYNEQFF
V: TRBV28

CDR3: CASSLQLNQPQHF
V: TRBV5-6

CDR3: CSVGLADRGEQFF
V: TRBV29-1

CDR3: CASSSRAGGGSNEQFF
V: TRBV7-2

CDR3: CATSRPGQLNTEAFF
V: TRBV15

CDR3: CATSRPSGAYNEQFF
V: TRBV15

CDR3: CASSFQGVRETQYF
V: TRBV5-1

CDR3: CASSVKGLPGVGYNEQFF
V: TRBV9

CDR3: CASSSRQGWRVGEQYF
V: TRBV27

CDR3: CSVADRANTIYF
V: TRBV20-1

CDR3: CSARPPRIGDTQYF
V: TRBV20-1

CDR3: CASSIRVSYEQYF
V: TRBV19

CDR3: CASSSLTGPEQFF
V: TRBV7-9

CDR3: CASRVTGTSYEQYF
V: TRBV5-1

CDR3: CASSLQVREGYTF
V: TRBV4-3

CDR3: CASSRQGSHGYTF
V: TRBV4-3

CDR3: CASSSRQGPEKLFF
V: TRBV7-2

CDR3: CASTRTGGSGEQYF
V: TRBV12-3/TRBV12-4

CDR3: CAISDLAGGPADEQYF
V: TRBV10-3

CDR3: CSAAKDYNEQFF
V: TRBV20-1

CDR3: CATSSGISGRTDTQYF
V: TRBV15

CDR3: CASRYTGSFDGELFF
V: TRBV7-9

CDR3: CASRPAGEEVNTEAFF
V: TRBV5-1

CDR3: CASSQVGQGSEQYF
V: TRBV14

CDR3: CASSPASYNEQFF
V: TRBV7-9

CDR3: CASSVVERGPGEQYF
V: TRBV9